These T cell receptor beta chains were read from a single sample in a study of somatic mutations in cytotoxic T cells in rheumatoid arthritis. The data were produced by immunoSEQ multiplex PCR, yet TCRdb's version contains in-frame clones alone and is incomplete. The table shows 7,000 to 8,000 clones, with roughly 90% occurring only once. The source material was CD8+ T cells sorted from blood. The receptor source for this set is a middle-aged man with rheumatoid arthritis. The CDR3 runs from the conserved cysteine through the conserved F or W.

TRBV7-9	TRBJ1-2	CASSGGTFSRDGYTF
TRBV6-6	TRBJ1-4	CASSYSQGANEKLFF
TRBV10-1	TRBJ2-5	CASSVTSGVQETQYF
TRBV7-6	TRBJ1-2	CASSPDQTGHGYTF
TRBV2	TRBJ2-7	CASSDPRGVYEQYF
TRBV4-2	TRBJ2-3	CASSLYSGSTDTQYF
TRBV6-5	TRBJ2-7	CASRVRQDYEQYF
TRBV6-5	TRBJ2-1	CASSYGGRNEQFF
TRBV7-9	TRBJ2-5	CASSLVQETQYF
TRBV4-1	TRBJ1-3	CASSQGWTAGNTIYF
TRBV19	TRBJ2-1	CASSIAEGNEQFF
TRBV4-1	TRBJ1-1	CASSHSPGESEAFF
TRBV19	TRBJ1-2	CASAQKTATNYGYTF
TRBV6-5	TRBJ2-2	CASSYSARESSGELFF